These T cell receptor beta chains were read from a single sample in a study of blood T cell repertoires in COVID-19. The protocol was immunoSEQ multiplex PCR, while the TCRdb copy is restricted to in-frame clones and leaves out a portion. Of approximately 170,000 clones in the sample, less than 85% are singletons; the top ten hold about 10%. Source material: peripheral blood. The receptors shown here come from an elderly woman with active or convalescent COVID-19. CDR3s include the opening cysteine and the closing phenylalanine or tryptophan. Each record gives: D gene, V gene, clone size, J gene, CDR3 protein, CDR3 DNA. The D gene is left open where the match is weak. The size entry is marked missing in some rows and otherwise reads once, few, many or a size class.

D: TRBD2; V: TRBV24-1; size: -; J: TRBJ2-2; CDR3: CATSALPSGRSGELFF; DNA: TGTGCCACCAGTGCCCTTCCTAGCGGGAGATCCGGGGAGCTGTTTTTT
D: -; V: TRBV2; size: -; J: TRBJ1-6; CDR3: CASRPPRQVYNSPLHF; DNA: TGTGCCAGCAGGCCCCCACGACAGGTCTATAATTCACCCCTCCACTTT
D: -; V: TRBV6-6; size: -; J: TRBJ2-1; CDR3: CASSYSRGRRNEQFF; DNA: TGTGCCAGCAGTTACTCGCGAGGGCGGAGGAATGAGCAGTTCTTC
D: TRBD1; V: TRBV19; size: few; J: TRBJ1-1; CDR3: CASSKDRGVEAFF; DNA: TGTGCCAGTAGTAAAGACAGGGGAGTTGAAGCTTTCTTT
D: TRBD1; V: TRBV5-1; size: -; J: TRBJ2-7; CDR3: CASRGQGVEQYF; DNA: TGCGCCAGCAGGGGACAGGGGGTCGAGCAGTACTTC
D: -; V: TRBV21-1; size: -; J: TRBJ1-6; CDR3: CASSKAGTGVSPLHF; DNA: TGTGCCAGCAGCAAAGCCGGGACAGGGGTATCACCCCTCCACTTT
D: -; V: TRBV18; size: -; J: TRBJ1-3; CDR3: CASSPPGTGNTIYF; DNA: TGTGCCAGCTCACCCCCAGGGACAGGAAACACCATATATTTT
D: TRBD1; V: TRBV15; size: -; J: TRBJ1-2; CDR3: CATSIRTGLGYTF; DNA: TGTGCCACCAGCATTCGGACAGGGCTTGGCTACACCTTC
D: -; V: TRBV4-1; size: -; J: TRBJ2-2; CDR3: CASSQEVAANTGELFF; DNA: TGCGCCAGCAGCCAAGAGGTGGCGGCAAACACCGGGGAGCTGTTTTTT
D: TRBD1; V: TRBV19; size: -; J: TRBJ2-6; CDR3: CASSIAGQGAPGANVLTF; DNA: TGTGCCAGTAGTATAGCAGGACAGGGGGCTCCTGGGGCCAACGTCCTGACTTTC
D: -; V: TRBV5-1; size: few; J: TRBJ2-7; CDR3: CASSLGRLGLDEQYF; DNA: TGCGCCAGCAGCTTGGGACGGCTAGGTTTGGACGAGCAGTACTTC
D: TRBD1; V: TRBV9; size: -; J: TRBJ1-4; CDR3: CASSVGAGGTTNEKLFF; DNA: TGTGCCAGCAGCGTAGGGGCAGGGGGAACAACTAATGAAAAACTGTTTTTT
D: -; V: TRBV28; size: -; J: TRBJ1-4; CDR3: CASSLRSGGPGGGVEKLFF; DNA: TGTGCCAGCAGTTTAAGGTCGGGGGGTCCCGGGGGAGGAGTTGAAAAACTGTTTTTT
D: -; V: TRBV4-1; size: once; J: TRBJ1-4; CDR3: CASSHGFPGEKLFF; DNA: TGCGCCAGCAGCCACGGGTTTCCGGGAGAAAAACTGTTTTTT
D: -; V: TRBV28; size: -; J: TRBJ1-2; CDR3: CASRPPGTYGYTF; DNA: TGTGCCAGCAGACCCCCAGGCACCTATGGCTACACCTTC
D: -; V: TRBV7-9; size: -; J: TRBJ2-1; CDR3: CASSLALGGQRYNEQFF; DNA: TGTGCCAGCAGCTTAGCGCTTGGCGGCCAAAGGTACAATGAGCAGTTCTTC
D: -; V: TRBV19; size: -; J: TRBJ2-7; CDR3: CASSARTERPSYEQYF; DNA: TGTGCCAGTAGTGCTCGGACAGAACGTCCTAGCTACGAGCAGTACTTC
D: TRBD1; V: TRBV18; size: -; J: TRBJ1-2; CDR3: CASSPPTRGRINYGYTF; DNA: TGTGCCAGCTCACCACCGACCAGGGGGCGAATAAACTATGGCTACACCTTC
D: -; V: TRBV19; size: once; J: TRBJ1-4; CDR3: CASSNPSGFEEKLFF; DNA: TGTGCCAGTAGTAATCCCTCAGGGTTTGAGGAAAAACTGTTTTTT
D: TRBD1; V: TRBV5-4; size: -; J: TRBJ1-3; CDR3: CASTMDRVENTIYF; DNA: TGTGCCAGCACCATGGACAGGGTTGAAAACACCATATATTTT
D: -; V: TRBV6-1; size: -; J: TRBJ1-4; CDR3: CASSEPGLSNEKLFF; DNA: TGTGCCAGCAGTGAGCCGGGTCTCAGTAATGAAAAACTGTTTTTT
D: TRBD2; V: TRBV9; size: -; J: TRBJ2-2; CDR3: CASSKLADGFTGELFF; DNA: TGTGCCAGCAGCAAACTAGCGGATGGATTCACCGGGGAGCTGTTTTTT
D: -; V: TRBV18; size: few; J: TRBJ1-2; CDR3: CASSLQVDYGYTF; DNA: TGTGCCAGCTCACTACAGGTGGACTATGGCTACACCTTC
D: TRBD2; V: TRBV9; size: -; J: TRBJ2-5; CDR3: CASSQTSGRIETQYF; DNA: TGTGCCAGCAGCCAGACTAGCGGGAGAATAGAGACCCAGTACTTC
D: TRBD2; V: TRBV20-1; size: once; J: TRBJ2-7; CDR3: CSASTREGQYF; DNA: TGCAGTGCTAGTACGCGGGAGGGGCAGTACTTC
D: TRBD1; V: TRBV6-6; size: -; J: TRBJ2-7; CDR3: CASSYGTELYEQYF; DNA: TGTGCCAGCAGTTACGGGACAGAACTCTACGAGCAGTACTTC
D: -; V: TRBV7-9; size: -; J: TRBJ1-1; CDR3: CASSLAGVNTEAFF; DNA: TGTGCCAGCAGCTTAGCAGGGGTGAACACTGAAGCTTTCTTT
D: -; V: TRBV3-1/TRBV3-2; size: -; J: TRBJ2-5; CDR3: CASSQSRIMVETQYF; DNA: TGTGCCAGCAGCCAGAGCAGGATAATGGTAGAGACCCAGTACTTC
D: -; V: TRBV7-9; size: -; J: TRBJ1-2; CDR3: CASSPSRGFGGYTF; DNA: TGTGCCAGCAGCCCGAGTAGGGGGTTCGGTGGCTACACCTTC
D: TRBD1; V: TRBV27; size: -; J: TRBJ1-6; CDR3: CASSEYGTANSPLHF; DNA: TGTGCCAGCAGCGAATATGGGACAGCTAATTCACCCCTCCACTTT
D: TRBD1; V: TRBV5-4; size: -; J: TRBJ2-7; CDR3: CASRRQGYEQYF; DNA: TGTGCCAGCAGAAGACAGGGATACGAGCAGTACTTC
D: -; V: TRBV9; size: -; J: TRBJ2-1; CDR3: CASSAVAADLTVYEQFF; DNA: TGTGCCAGCAGCGCGGTAGCGGCGGACCTTACGGTGTATGAGCAGTTCTTC
D: TRBD1; V: TRBV7-8; size: -; J: TRBJ1-1; CDR3: CASSLGDRVGEAFF; DNA: TGTGCCAGCAGCTTAGGGGACAGGGTAGGTGAAGCTTTCTTT
D: -; V: TRBV6-2/TRBV6-3; size: -; J: TRBJ1-2; CDR3: CASSYSQINYGYTF; DNA: TGTGCCAGCAGTTACAGTCAGATTAACTATGGCTACACCTTC
D: -; V: TRBV5-1; size: -; J: TRBJ1-1; CDR3: CASSLVGMNTEAFF; DNA: TGCGCCAGCAGCTTGGTCGGGATGAACACTGAAGCTTTCTTT
D: -; V: TRBV28; size: -; J: TRBJ2-4; CDR3: CASSLRELAKNIQYF; DNA: TGTGCCAGCAGTCTCCGAGAGCTAGCCAAAAACATTCAGTACTTC
D: TRBD2; V: TRBV5-1; size: -; J: TRBJ2-1; CDR3: CASSIKGLAGELNEQFF; DNA: TGCGCCAGCAGCATCAAAGGACTAGCGGGAGAATTAAATGAGCAGTTCTTC
D: TRBD1; V: TRBV6-1; size: -; J: TRBJ1-1; CDR3: CASKKGTGTNTEAFF; DNA: TGTGCCAGCAAAAAAGGGACAGGGACGAACACTGAAGCTTTCTTT
D: TRBD1; V: TRBV10-3; size: -; J: TRBJ1-5; CDR3: CAISETGAGQPQHF; DNA: TGTGCCATCAGTGAGACAGGGGCGGGTCAGCCCCAGCATTTT
D: -; V: TRBV27; size: -; J: TRBJ2-3; CDR3: CASSINLGDTQYF; DNA: TGTGCCAGCAGTATCAACCTCGGGGATACGCAGTATTTT
D: TRBD1; V: TRBV5-1; size: -; J: TRBJ2-6; CDR3: CASSPRQGPSGANVLTF; DNA: TGCGCCAGCAGCCCTCGACAGGGCCCCTCTGGGGCCAACGTCCTGACTTTC
D: TRBD1; V: TRBV7-9; size: few; J: TRBJ1-2; CDR3: CASSLEQGAGYGYTF; DNA: TGTGCCAGCAGCCTGGAACAGGGGGCAGGTTATGGCTACACCTTC
D: TRBD2; V: TRBV5-1; size: -; J: TRBJ2-2; CDR3: CASSQAGAGTGELFF; DNA: TGCGCCAGCAGCCAAGCGGGAGCTGGCACCGGGGAGCTGTTTTTT
D: -; V: TRBV18; size: -; J: TRBJ2-3; CDR3: CASSPPARRQYF; DNA: TGTGCCAGCTCACCACCCGCGCGGCGGCAGTATTTT